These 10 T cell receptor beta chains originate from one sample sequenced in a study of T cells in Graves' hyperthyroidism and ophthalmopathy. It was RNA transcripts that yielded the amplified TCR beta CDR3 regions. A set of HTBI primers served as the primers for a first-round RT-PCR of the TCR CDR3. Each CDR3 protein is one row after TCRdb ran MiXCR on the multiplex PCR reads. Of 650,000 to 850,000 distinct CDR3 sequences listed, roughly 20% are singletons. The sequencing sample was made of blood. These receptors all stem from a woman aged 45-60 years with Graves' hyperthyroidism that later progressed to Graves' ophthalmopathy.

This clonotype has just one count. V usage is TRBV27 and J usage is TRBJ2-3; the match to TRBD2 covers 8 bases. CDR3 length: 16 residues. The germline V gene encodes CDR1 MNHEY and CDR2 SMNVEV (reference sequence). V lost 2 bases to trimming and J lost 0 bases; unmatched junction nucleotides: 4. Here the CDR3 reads CASSLGVAGSTDTQYF. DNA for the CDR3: TGTGCCAGCAGTTTAGGAGTAGCGGGGAGCACAGATACGCAGTATTTT.

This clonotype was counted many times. As DNA, the CDR3 is TGTGCCAGCAGCCCCACGAAGAACACTGAAGCTTTCTTT. Protein: CASSPTKNTEAFF. The chain has TRBV12-3 or TRBV12-4 and TRBJ1-1; D gene unclear. V lost 6 bases and J 1 base, leaving 9 bases between the germline ends. The CDR3 sequence is 13 residues long.

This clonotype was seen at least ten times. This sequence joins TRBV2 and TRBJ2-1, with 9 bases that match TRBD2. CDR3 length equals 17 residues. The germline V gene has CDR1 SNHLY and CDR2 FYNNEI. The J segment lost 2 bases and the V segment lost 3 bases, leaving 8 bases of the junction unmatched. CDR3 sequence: CASSDAASGAPYNEQFF. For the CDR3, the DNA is TGTGCCAGCAGTGATGCGGCTAGCGGGGCACCCTACAATGAGCAGTTCTTC.

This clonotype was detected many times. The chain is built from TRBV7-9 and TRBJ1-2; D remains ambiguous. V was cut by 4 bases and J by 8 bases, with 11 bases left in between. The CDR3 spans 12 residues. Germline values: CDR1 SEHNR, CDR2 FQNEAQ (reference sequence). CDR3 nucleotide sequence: TGTGCCAGCAGCTCACCTAGGCGCGGCTACACCTTC. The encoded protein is CASSSPRRGYTF.

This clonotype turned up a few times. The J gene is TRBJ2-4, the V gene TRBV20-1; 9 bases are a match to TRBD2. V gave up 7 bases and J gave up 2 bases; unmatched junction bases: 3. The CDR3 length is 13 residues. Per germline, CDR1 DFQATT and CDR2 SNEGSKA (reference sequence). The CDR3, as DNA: TGCAGTGTCAGCGGGGGGTCCAAAAACATTCAGTACTTC. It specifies CSVSGGSKNIQYF.

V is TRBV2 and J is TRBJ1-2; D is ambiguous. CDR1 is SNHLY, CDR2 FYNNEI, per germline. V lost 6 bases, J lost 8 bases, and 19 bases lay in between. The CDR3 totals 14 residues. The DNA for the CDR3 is TGTGCCAGCAGCCTCCTTGGGCAGGTCTCAGGCTACACCTTC. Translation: CASSLLGQVSGYTF.

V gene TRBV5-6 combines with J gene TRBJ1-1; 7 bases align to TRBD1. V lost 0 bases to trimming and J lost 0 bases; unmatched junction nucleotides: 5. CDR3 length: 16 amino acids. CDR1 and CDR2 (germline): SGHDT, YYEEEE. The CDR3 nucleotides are TGTGCCAGCAGCTTGGTCGACAGGGCCATGAACACTGAAGCTTTCTTT. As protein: CASSLVDRAMNTEAFF.

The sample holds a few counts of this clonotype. Written as DNA, the CDR3 is TGTGCCAGCAGCCAAGTGGGTGGGTCAATAGGGACTGAAGCTTTCTTT. Encoded protein: CASSQVGGSIGTEAFF. V gene TRBV14 combines with J gene TRBJ1-1; no reliable D call. CDR1 SGHDN and CDR2 FVKESK come from the germline V gene. Trimming cost V 1 base and J 5 bases, with 17 bases left between them. The CDR3 totals 16 residues. The entire variable domain, with the rest obtained from reference TRBV14 and TRBJ1-1, is as follows: EAGVTQFPSHSVIEKGQTVTLRCDPISGHDNLYWYRRVMGKEIKFLLHFVKESKQDESGMPNNRFLAERTGGTYSTLKVQPAELEDSGVYFCASSQVGGSIGTEAFFGQGTRLTVV.

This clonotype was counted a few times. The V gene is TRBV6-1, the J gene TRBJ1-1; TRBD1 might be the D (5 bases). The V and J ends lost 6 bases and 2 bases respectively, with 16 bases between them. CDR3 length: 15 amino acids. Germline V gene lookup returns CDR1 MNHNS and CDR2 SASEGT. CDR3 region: CASRKTGPGNTEAFF. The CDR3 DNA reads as TGTGCCAGCAGGAAAACAGGACCAGGAAACACTGAAGCTTTCTTT.

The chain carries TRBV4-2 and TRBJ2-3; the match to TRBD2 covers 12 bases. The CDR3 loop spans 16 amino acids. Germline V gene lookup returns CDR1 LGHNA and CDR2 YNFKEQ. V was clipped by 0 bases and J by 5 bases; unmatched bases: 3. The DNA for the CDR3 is TGTGCCAGCAGCCAAGATTGGACTAGCGGGGAAGATACGCAGTATTTT. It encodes CASSQDWTSGEDTQYF.